This TCR beta chain was recovered during a study of T cells in Graves' hyperthyroidism and ophthalmopathy. Study information: Any treatment followed the collection of peripheral blood at initial diagnosis.

Each diagnosis drew on symptoms, thyroxine, TRAb, thyroid ultrasound and orbital computed tomography findings. The PBMCs had their origin in 7.5 to 10 ml of fresh peripheral blood. The germline V gene has CDR1 SEHNR and CDR2 FQNEAQ (reference sequence). V shed 6 bases and J shed 3 bases, with 12 bases lying between them. This CDR3 region has 14 residues. The investigators amplified TCR beta CDR3 regions from RNA transcripts. HTBI primers were employed in a first-round RT-PCR of the TCR CDR3. MiXCR, applied by TCRdb to the multiplex PCR reads, yields one record per CDR3 protein. The sample has 400,000 to 500,000 distinct CDR3 sequences, under 15% seen once. Study-level points and caveats: Ophthalmopathy was told apart from stable hyperthyroidism by a 13 V-J model.

Many counts were recorded for this clonotype. Its matching antigen is unknown. Sequencing was carried out using blood. V gene TRBV7-9 combines with J gene TRBJ1-5, with a tentative D call TRBD1 (6 bases). This TCR was sampled from a man between 18 and 35 years old with Graves' ophthalmopathy. CDR3 in amino acids: CASSRDRLNQPQHF. CDR3 coding DNA: TGTGCCAGCAGTCGAGACAGGCTCAATCAGCCCCAGCATTTT.